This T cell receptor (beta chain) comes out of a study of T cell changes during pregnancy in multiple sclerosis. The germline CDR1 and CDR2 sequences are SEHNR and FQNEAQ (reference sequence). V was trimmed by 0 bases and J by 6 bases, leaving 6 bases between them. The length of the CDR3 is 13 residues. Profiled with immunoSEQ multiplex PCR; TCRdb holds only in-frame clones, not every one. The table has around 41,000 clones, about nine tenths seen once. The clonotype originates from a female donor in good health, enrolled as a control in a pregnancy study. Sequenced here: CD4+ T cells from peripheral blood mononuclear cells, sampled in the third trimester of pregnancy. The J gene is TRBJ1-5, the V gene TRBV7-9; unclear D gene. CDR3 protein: CASSLASGQPQHF. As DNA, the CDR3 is TGTGCCAGCAGCTTAGCCTCCGGTCAGCCCCAGCATTTT.